This TCR beta chain comes out of a study of shared clonotypes between healthy human individuals. Sequencing was performed with immunoSEQ multiplex PCR; in TCRdb, only in-frame clones are kept and a portion is missing. Among 900,000 to 1,200,000 clones listed, around three quarters were seen once. Germline V gives CDR1 SGDLS, CDR2 YYNGEE. This CDR3 has 16 residues. The ends were cut back, 1 base at V and 9 bases at J, with 20 bases in the middle. The clonotype was recovered from a man between 18 and 29 years old in good health. Some clones in this sample may be carry-over from other donors' samples. This rearrangement joins TRBV9 to TRBJ2-1; D is possibly TRBD1 or TRBD2 (6 bases each). The sequenced sample consisted of memory CD4+ T cells from PBMCs. Described subset: CD45RA-negative fraction. CDR3 loop: CASSVTIERGAGEQFF. The CDR3 bases are TGTGCCAGCAGCGTAACTATTGAGAGGGGGGCGGGTGAGCAGTTCTTC.